Presented here are 22 T cell receptor beta chains from one specimen sequenced in a study of blood T cells in healthy people across ages. Primers used in a second PCR of about 7 to 12 cycles were a sample-barcoded 5' primer and a J-beta primer mix. MiXCR was run by TCRdb on the 5' RACE reads, yielding one entry per CDR3 protein. The repertoire includes fewer than 700,000 distinct CDR3 sequences, around 50% of them detected once, and just under 25% sits in the top ten. The sample comprised blood. These receptors came from a man older than 75 in good health.

This chain joins TRBV11-2 and TRBJ2-1; tentative D call: TRBD2 (5 bases). Germline CDR1 is SGHAT and CDR2 is FQNNGV. Between the trimmed V and J ends, which lost 4 bases and 6 bases, there was a span of 13 bases. There are 14 residues in the CDR3. CDR3 in DNA: TGTGCCAGCAGCTGGGGAACTAGGAGCAATGAGCAGTTCTTC. This translates into CASSWGTRSNEQFF.

Points on this clonotype: A much larger clone differs from this one at a single base, so this may be a read error. The chain employs TRBV20-1 and TRBJ2-5; D call uncertain. The last part of the DNA fits TRBJ2-7 better; the J call may be wrong. Germline V gene data show CDR1 as DFQATT and CDR2 as SNEGSKA (reference sequence). CDR3 size: 12 residues. The CDR3 DNA reads as TGCAGTGCAGGGCAGGATGGGGTCGAGCAGTACTTC. The encoded protein is CSAGQDGVEQYF.

There are a few counts of this clonotype. This chain joins TRBV10-3 and TRBJ2-3, with D perhaps TRBD1 (8 bases). V was trimmed by 4 bases and J by 3 bases, leaving 20 bases between them. This CDR3 region has 17 residues. Per the germline V gene, CDR1 is ENHRY and CDR2 is SYGVKD. The CDR3 here is CAISGTGRGRGTDTQYF. The CDR3, as DNA: TGTGCCATCAGTGGGACAGGGCGCGGGAGAGGGACAGATACGCAGTATTTT.

The V and J genes are TRBV20-1 and TRBJ1-2; possible D gene TRBD1, 5 bases. CDR3 length: 12 amino acids. In germline, CDR1 is DFQATT, CDR2 SNEGSKA (reference sequence). With 6 bases removed from V and 3 bases from J, the gap between germline ends came to 11 bases. The CDR3 spells CSALRGDYGYTF. For the CDR3, the DNA is TGCAGTGCACTGAGGGGCGACTATGGCTACACCTTC.

V is TRBV7-2 and J is TRBJ2-5; possible D gene TRBD1, 5 bases. Germline CDR1 is SGHTA and CDR2 is FQGNSA. The CDR3 contains 15 residues. V lost 5 bases to trimming and J lost 4 bases, with 17 bases between them. The DNA of the CDR3 is TGTGCCAGCAGCCCCGGTCGCAGGGTTGGAGAGACCCAGTACTTC. Protein product: CASSPGRRVGETQYF. Combining the CDR3 with reference TRBV7-2 and TRBJ2-5 gives the whole variable domain GAGVSQSPSNKVTEKGKDVELRCDPISGHTALYWYRQSLGQGLEFLIYFQGNSAPDKSGLPSDRFSAERTGGSVSTLTIQRTQQEDSAVYLCASSPGRRVGETQYFGPGTRLLVL.

The table lists this clonotype with a few counts. The junction and the germline gene differ at one end; a read error may be behind it. The chain links TRBV29-1 to TRBJ1-1; 7 bases align to TRBD1. The CDR3 is 13 residues long. Germline V gives CDR1 SQVTM, CDR2 ANQGSEA. CDR3 loop: CSVLDRVKTEAFF. CDR3 coding DNA: TGCAGCGTTCTTGACAGGGTGAAAACTGAAGCTTTCTTT.

CDR3 protein: CASGPEPGGRSPLHF. The CDR3 DNA sequence: TGTGCTAGTGGACCTGAACCAGGGGGAAGGTCACCCCTCCACTTT. This chain joins TRBV12-5 and TRBJ1-6; 7 nucleotides match TRBD1. Losses at the gene ends were 6 bases for V and 10 bases for J; bases not matched to a gene: 12. Germline V gives CDR1 LGHNT, CDR2 FRNRAP. This CDR3 comprises 15 residues.

The rearrangement joins TRBV5-1 to TRBJ1-1; tentatively, D is TRBD1 (6 bases). This CDR3 has 15 residues. CDR1 is SGHRS and CDR2 is YFSETQ in the germline V gene. V dropped 0 bases and J dropped 6 bases, with 15 bases sitting between them. DNA for the CDR3: TGCGCCAGCAGCTTGGTGGGGGGCAATAGCGCTGAAGCTTTCTTT. Its protein product is CASSLVGGNSAEAFF.

This clonotype was seen more than once but under ten times. The V call is TRBV5-1, the J call TRBJ2-1, with TRBD1 matching 10 bases. Trimming took 6 bases from V and 9 from J; bases not matched to a gene: 9. Per the germline V gene, CDR1 is SGHRS and CDR2 is YFSETQ. The CDR3 length is 14 residues. CDR3 sequence: CASTQTGGRGEQFF. CDR3 sequence (DNA): TGCGCCAGCACCCAGACAGGGGGCCGTGGTGAGCAGTTCTTC.

This rearrangement joins TRBV6-6 to TRBJ2-1; TRBD1 might be the D (5 bases). The J call is in doubt because the DNA end fits TRBJ2-7 better. The CDR3 covers 14 residues. The V gene's germline CDR1 is MNHNY and CDR2 SVGAGI (reference sequence). CDR3 nucleotides: TGTGCCAGCAGTTACGCCAGGGAACACAATGAGCAGTACTTC. It encodes CASSYAREHNEQYF.

This clonotype has only a few counts. The V gene is TRBV9, the J gene TRBJ2-7, with 8 nucleotides matching TRBD1. J lost 5 bases, V lost 0 bases, and 4 bases had no gene match. CDR1 SGDLS and CDR2 YYNGEE come from the germline V gene. The CDR3 is made up of 14 amino acids. CDR3 residues: CASSVGTGLHEQYF. In nucleotides, the CDR3 is TGTGCCAGCAGCGTAGGGACAGGGCTCCACGAGCAGTACTTC.

The chain links TRBV14 to TRBJ2-1, with 14 nucleotides matching TRBD2. CDR1 SGHDN and CDR2 FVKESK come from the germline V gene. V trimming: 1 base; J trimming: 2 bases; junction bases outside the gene matches: 7. The length of the CDR3 is 19 residues. DNA for the CDR3: TGTGCCAGCAGCCAAGGGTGGACTAGCGGGGGGAATACCTACAATGAGCAGTTCTTC. It codes for CASSQGWTSGGNTYNEQFF.

At least ten counts were recorded for this clonotype. The V call is TRBV6-1, the J call TRBJ2-5; 14 bases align to TRBD2. After removal of 5 bases from V and 4 bases from J, the junction contained 15 bases not matched to a gene. The CDR3 runs 19 residues. Looked up from germline, CDR1 is MNHNS and CDR2 is SASEGT. CDR3 sequence reads: CASSKDLPGTSGSRETQYF. CDR3 DNA sequence: TGTGCCAGCAGTAAAGACCTTCCCGGGACTAGCGGGAGTAGAGAGACCCAGTACTTC.

The rearrangement uses TRBV7-2 and TRBJ1-4; a possible D gene is TRBD1 (6 bases). V lost 2 bases, J lost 8 bases, and 18 bases lay in between. Germline V gene data show CDR1 as SGHTA and CDR2 as FQGNSA. The CDR3 runs 16 residues. CDR3 coding DNA: TGTGCCAGCAGCTTATGGGGGCCGCAACTGGGCGAAAAACTGTTTTTT. As protein: CASSLWGPQLGEKLFF.

There are a few counts of this clonotype. V gene TRBV20-1 combines with J gene TRBJ2-4, with 7 bases aligning to TRBD1. This CDR3 contains 13 residues. V gave up 5 bases and J gave up 0 bases; unmatched junction bases: 1. CDR1 and CDR2 from the germline V gene are DFQATT and SNEGSKA (reference sequence). The CDR3 spells CSADREAKNIQYF. The CDR3 region has the DNA TGCAGTGCTGACAGGGAAGCCAAAAACATTCAGTACTTC.

This rearrangement joins TRBV6-4 to TRBJ2-3; D might be TRBD2 (5 bases). The germline CDR1 and CDR2 sequences are MRHNA and SNTAGT. The germline V and J ends were trimmed by 6 bases and 5 bases, with 15 bases remaining between them. The CDR3 extends over 14 amino acids. CDR3 sequence (DNA): TGTGCCAGCAGCCCCACTAGTTCCGGAGATACGCAGTATTTT. It yields the protein CASSPTSSGDTQYF.

This clonotype appeared a few times. The gene calls are TRBV20-1 and TRBJ1-6; D not certain. The V end lost 3 bases, the J end lost 9 bases, and 6 bases lay between the germline ends. CDR1 is DFQATT, CDR2 SNEGSKA, per germline (reference sequence). This CDR3 comprises 11 residues. The DNA for the CDR3 is TGCAGTGCTAGTCCGAGTTCACCCCTCCACTTT. Protein sequence: CSASPSSPLHF.

This clonotype was seen repeatedly, ten times or more. This chain links TRBV6-5 with TRBJ2-7; 9 nucleotides line up with TRBD2. The junction had 14 bases not matched to a gene; V was cut back by 5 bases and J by 3 bases. CDR3 size: 17 residues. The germline V gene has CDR1 MNHEY and CDR2 SVGAGI. The CDR3 DNA is TGTGCCAGCAGTACCCCGTCTTGGCGGGAGGGCCGCTACGAGCAGTACTTC. It is translated as CASSTPSWREGRYEQYF.

This sequence joins TRBV6-2 or TRBV6-3 and TRBJ1-1; D uncertain. In germline, CDR1 is MNHEY, CDR2 SVGEGT. This CDR3 is 14 amino acids long. Trimming stripped 8 bases from V and 0 bases from J, with 13 bases between. In nucleotides, the CDR3 is TGTGCCAGCCGCCGCGGTGAGTTGAACACTGAAGCTTTCTTT. Its translation: CASRRGELNTEAFF.

CDR3 loop: CASSQRTANYGYTF. DNA of the CDR3: TGTGCCAGCAGCCAAAGGACAGCTAACTATGGCTACACCTTC. The V call is TRBV3-1, the J call TRBJ1-2; tentative D call: TRBD1 (6 bases). Per germline, CDR1 LGHDT and CDR2 YNNKEL (reference sequence). Trimming shortened V by 2 bases and J by 0 bases, and 7 bases separated the two germline ends. The CDR3 has 14 amino acids.

The chain combines TRBV9 with TRBJ2-3; the match to TRBD1 covers 7 bases. Germline CDR1 SGDLS, CDR2 YYNGEE. The CDR3 is 15 amino acids. V was clipped by 1 base and J by 3 bases; unmatched bases: 5. CDR3 sequence: CASSVSGQVTDTQYF. DNA for the CDR3: TGTGCCAGCAGCGTAAGCGGACAGGTGACAGATACGCAGTATTTT.

This clonotype has a handful of counts. The chain carries TRBV20-1 and TRBJ2-7; D remains ambiguous. Trimming pared 4 bases from V and 5 bases from J, leaving 6 bases between. In germline, CDR1 is DFQATT, CDR2 SNEGSKA (reference sequence). The CDR3 is made up of 10 amino acids. The CDR3, as DNA: TGCAGTGCTACAAGTCACGAGCAGTACTTC. It translates to CSATSHEQYF.